The clone carrying this T cell receptor beta chain has a handful of counts. This sample was included in a study of blood T cell repertoires in COVID-19. For the study at large: T cells, B-cell-depleted T cells, or PBMCs provided the cDNA or gDNA that served as material.

Per the study methods: By means of reference gene primer amplification, nucleated cell counts were estimated. Profiling relied on immunoSEQ multiplex PCR, and the TCRdb table lists in-frame clones only, not all of them. The D gene and trimming were derived from the DNA, and the V and J assignments and clone size from that table. The sample has roughly 230,000 clones; 85% are singletons. Germline assignment: CDR1 ENHRY and CDR2 SYGVKD. Trimming left V 11 bases short and J 4 bases short, with 10 bases between. This CDR3 has 11 amino acids. The chain carries TRBV10-3 and TRBJ2-3, with D uncertain. The receptor's source is a man aged 35 to 55 with acute or convalescent COVID-19. The material sequenced was peripheral blood. CDR3 nucleotide sequence: TGTGCCCACTCGGGTGCAGATACGCAGTATTTT. Protein sequence: CAHSGADTQYF.